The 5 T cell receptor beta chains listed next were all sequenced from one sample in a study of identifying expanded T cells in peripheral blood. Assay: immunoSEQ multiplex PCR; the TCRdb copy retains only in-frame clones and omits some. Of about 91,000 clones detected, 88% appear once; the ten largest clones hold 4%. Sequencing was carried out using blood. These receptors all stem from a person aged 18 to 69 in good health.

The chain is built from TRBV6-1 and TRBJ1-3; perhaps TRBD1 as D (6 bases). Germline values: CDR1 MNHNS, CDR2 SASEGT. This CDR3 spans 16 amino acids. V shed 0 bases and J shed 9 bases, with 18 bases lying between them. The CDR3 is CASSEALPAMDSTIYF. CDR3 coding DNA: TGTGCCAGCAGTGAAGCGCTTCCAGCCATGGACAGCACCATATATTTT.

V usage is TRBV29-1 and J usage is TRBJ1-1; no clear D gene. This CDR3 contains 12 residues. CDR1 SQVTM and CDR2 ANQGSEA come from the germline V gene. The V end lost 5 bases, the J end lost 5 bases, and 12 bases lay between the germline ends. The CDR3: CSVSGFGTEAFF. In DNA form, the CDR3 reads TGCAGCGTTTCTGGGTTCGGAACTGAAGCTTTCTTT.

The CDR3 region has the DNA TGTGCCAGCAGCTCGTCCCATGGACAGGGTTACGAGCAGTACTTC. Translating gives CASSSSHGQGYEQYF. The rearrangement links TRBV11-2 to TRBJ2-7; 8 bases fit TRBD1. CDR3 length equals 15 residues. From germline, CDR1 is SGHAT and CDR2 FQNNGV. The V segment lost 4 bases and the J segment 4 bases; nucleotides outside the gene matches: 9.

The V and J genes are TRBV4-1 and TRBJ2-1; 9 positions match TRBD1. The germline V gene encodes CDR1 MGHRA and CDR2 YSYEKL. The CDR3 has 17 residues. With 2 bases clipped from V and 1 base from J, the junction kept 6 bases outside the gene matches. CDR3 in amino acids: CASSQNLGTGSYNEQFF. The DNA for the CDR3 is TGCGCCAGCAGCCAAAATCTCGGGACAGGGTCCTACAATGAGCAGTTCTTC.

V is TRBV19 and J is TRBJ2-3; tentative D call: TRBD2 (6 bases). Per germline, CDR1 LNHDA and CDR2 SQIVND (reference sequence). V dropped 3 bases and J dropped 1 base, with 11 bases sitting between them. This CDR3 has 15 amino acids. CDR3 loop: CASSMREARTDTQYF. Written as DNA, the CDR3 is TGTGCCAGTAGTATGAGGGAGGCCCGCACAGATACGCAGTATTTT.